This entry features one T cell receptor beta chain sequence. As yet, its antigen is unknown. Libraries were prepared by immunoSEQ multiplex PCR; TCRdb keeps only in-frame clonotypes and omits some of them. The repertoire holds some 150,000 clones, with approximately 85% as singletons. The data derive from a study of T cell responses to AZD1222 COVID-19 vaccine. About the study: Pooling of second doses given at about 4 or about 12 weeks was done.

Study-wide findings and caveats: Baseline seropositivity characterized only a handful of AZD1222 recipients. Along spike, vaccine-associated CD4 TCRs were found throughout, with dominance at 160-218 and 743-854. Donor demographics were predominantly white British with a female majority; clonal diversity may be underestimated.

CDR1 and CDR2 (germline): MDHEN, SYDVKM. Trimming took 6 bases from V and 5 from J, leaving 22 bases between them. The CDR3 has 16 residues. This material consisted of peripheral blood, taken on day 0 of AZD1222 vaccination. The clonotype originates from an adult in good health. This chain connects TRBV28 to TRBJ1-1, with D perhaps TRBD1 (6 bases). The CDR3 DNA follows: TGTGCCAGCAGGATCCGGGGGGCCCCACCATCGACTGAAGCTTTCTTT. Translated, it gives CASRIRGAPPSTEAFF.